Shown below are 18 T cell receptor beta chains from a single sample sequenced in a study of T-cell memory formation after mild COVID-19. TCRdb fed the 5' RACE reads into MiXCR, producing one record per CDR3 protein. Among 560,000 or so distinct CDR3 sequences listed, approximately 15% were seen once. The sequencing input was PBMCs or a T cell subset sorted from them (not recorded which). The origin of the receptors is an adult woman who had mild COVID-19 (a few samples of this study predate the infection). Cell type and time point are not known.

The chain carries TRBV5-5 and TRBJ1-1; no clear D gene. V was cut by 10 bases and J by 7 bases, with 20 bases left in between. In germline, CDR1 is SGHKS, CDR2 YYEKEE (reference sequence). CDR3 size: 13 residues. For the CDR3, the DNA is TGTGCCGCGGGGTGGGCTGTAGGTGGTGAAGCTTTCTTT. This codes for CAAGWAVGGEAFF.

This chain uses TRBV5-1 with TRBJ1-1; 9 bases map to TRBD1. CDR1 is SGHRS, CDR2 YFSETQ, per germline. The CDR3 has 13 residues. V trimming: 4 bases; J trimming: 6 bases; junction bases outside the gene matches: 4. CDR3 loop: CASSKTGGSEAFF. The CDR3 nucleotides read TGCGCCAGCAGCAAGACAGGGGGGTCTGAAGCTTTCTTT.

V and J are TRBV6-2 or TRBV6-3 and TRBJ2-7, with 8 bases identical to TRBD1. CDR1 and CDR2 from the germline V gene are MNHEY and SVGEGT. The CDR3 contains 15 residues. V shed 2 bases, J shed 2 bases, and the junction held 5 bases outside the gene matches. The CDR3 DNA reads TGTGCCAGCAGTTACGACGGACAGGGTGCCTACGAGCAGTACTTC. As protein: CASSYDGQGAYEQYF.

The chain carries TRBV7-9 and TRBJ1-1; TRBD1 matches at 8 bases. Trimming at V came to 3 bases and at J to 3 bases, leaving 6 bases not matched to a gene. The CDR3 contains 15 residues. Per germline, CDR1 SEHNR and CDR2 FQNEAQ (reference sequence). Here the CDR3 DNA reads TGTGCCAGCAGCTTGGGGGACAGGCGATACACTGAAGCTTTCTTT. Translating it yields CASSLGDRRYTEAFF.

In its sample, this clonotype was seen a few times. The chain carries TRBV18 and TRBJ2-7; TRBD1 aligns across 9 bases. V shed 1 base and J 2 bases; nucleotides not matched to a gene: 3. Germline V gene sequence: CDR1 KGHSH, CDR2 LQKENI. This CDR3 has 15 residues. CDR3 loop: CASSPLGQGTYEQYF. DNA for the CDR3: TGTGCCAGCTCACCACTAGGACAGGGGACCTACGAGCAGTACTTC.

The rearrangement links TRBV18 to TRBJ1-2; D is uncertain. Germline assignment: CDR1 KGHSH and CDR2 LQKENI. V was shortened by 5 bases and J by 0 bases, with 4 bases between the two germline ends. The CDR3 runs 12 residues. DNA for the CDR3: TGTGCCAGCTCAGAAGCTAACTATGGCTACACCTTC. Its protein is CASSEANYGYTF.

Remarks on this clonotype: Germline and junction disagree at one end, which may indicate a read error. V gene TRBV15 combines with J gene TRBJ1-3, with a possible D match to TRBD1 (5 bases). CDR3 length equals 16 residues. Per germline, CDR1 LNHNV and CDR2 YYDKDF (reference sequence). CDR3 residues: CATSREGELSGITIYF. CDR3 bases: TGTGCCACCAGCAGGGAAGGGGAACTCTCTGGAATCACCATATATTTT. The whole variable domain, remainder taken from reference TRBV15 and TRBJ1-3, is DAMVIQNPRYQVTQFGKPVTLSCSQTLNHNVMYWYQQKSSQAPKLLFHYYDKDFNNEADTPDNFQSRRPNTSFCFLDIRSPGLGDTAMYLCATSREGELSGITIYFGEGSWLTVV.

This sequence joins TRBV11-3 and TRBJ2-3; D is undetermined. Deletions cut 0 bases from V and 0 bases from J, with 10 bases between. The CDR3 loop spans 16 amino acids. The germline V gene encodes CDR1 SGHNT and CDR2 YENEEA. CDR3 protein: CASSLDGQQSTDTQYF. In DNA, the CDR3 is TGTGCCAGCAGCTTAGATGGGCAGCAAAGCACAGATACGCAGTATTTT.

The CDR3 bases are TGCGCCAGCAGCCTAGGAGCGGGGGGGATTATGGAGCAGTTCTTC. Amino acids: CASSLGAGGIMEQFF. The chain joins TRBV5-1 to TRBJ2-1; TRBD2 matches at 10 bases. The CDR3 runs to 15 residues. V trimming: 4 bases; J trimming: 10 bases; junction bases outside the gene matches: 11. In germline, CDR1 is SGHRS, CDR2 YFSETQ.

The CDR3 DNA follows: TGTGCCAGCAGTGGGAGGAAGGCTGGCTACACCTTC. Translating gives CASSGRKAGYTF. The chain links TRBV6-5 to TRBJ1-2, with D unresolved. The CDR3 is 12 amino acids. CDR1 and CDR2 (germline): MNHEY, SVGAGI. The V gene lost 5 bases and the J gene lost 7 bases, with 11 bases spanning the gap.

This clonotype has more than one count but fewer than ten. This chain connects TRBV10-3 to TRBJ2-1; 9 positions agree with TRBD2. CDR1 is ENHRY, CDR2 SYGVKD, per germline. This CDR3 has 16 residues. V lost 5 bases and J lost 5; bases outside the gene matches: 10. CDR3 bases: TGTGCCATCAGTACTTTAGCGGGAGAAAAGGACAATGAGCAGTTCTTC. Translated, it gives CAISTLAGEKDNEQFF.

The gene calls are TRBV24-1 and TRBJ2-1; D remains unclear. V was pared by 3 bases and J by 5 bases, with 13 bases between. Germline-derived CDR1 and CDR2 are KGHDR and SFDVKD. The CDR3 covers 15 residues. DNA of the CDR3: TGTGCCACCAGTGATCGGACCGATGGGAACAATGAGCAGTTCTTC. Translating it yields CATSDRTDGNNEQFF.

This clonotype was recorded a few times. The CDR3 loop is CASSGSGLNTGELFF. The CDR3, as DNA: TGTGCCAGCAGTGGGTCTGGACTCAACACCGGGGAGCTGTTTTTT. The chain recombines TRBV2 with TRBJ2-2, with a possible D match to TRBD2 (5 bases). The CDR3 totals 15 residues. Germline-derived CDR1 and CDR2 are SNHLY and FYNNEI. Trimming stripped 4 bases from V and 2 bases from J, with 11 bases between.

The genes are TRBV24-1 and TRBJ1-2; D is possibly TRBD1 (6 bases). The CDR3 is made up of 15 amino acids. Trimming took 5 bases from V and 5 from J, leaving 17 bases between them. Germline V gene data show CDR1 as KGHDR and CDR2 as SFDVKD. CDR3 DNA sequence: TGTGCCACCAGTGGCGGCGAGGGGGAGCGGTATGGCTACACCTTC. Residues: CATSGGEGERYGYTF.

In this sample, this clonotype turned up a few times. The V gene is TRBV18, the J gene TRBJ2-7, with no clear D. Germline loops: CDR1 KGHSH, CDR2 LQKENI. V was shortened by 3 bases and J by 4 bases, with 13 bases between the two germline ends. This CDR3 spans 14 amino acids. The CDR3 reads CASSPDPMAYEQYF. The CDR3 nucleotides are TGTGCCAGCTCACCCGACCCAATGGCTTACGAGCAGTACTTC.

The V call is TRBV7-8, the J call TRBJ2-1; the match to TRBD1 covers 8 bases. In germline, CDR1 is SGHVS, CDR2 FQNEAQ. The CDR3 extends over 15 amino acids. Unmatched junction bases numbered 8, after V lost 5 bases and J lost 5 bases. The CDR3 protein is CASSHPTGVHNEQFF. The DNA for the CDR3 is TGTGCCAGCAGCCACCCGACAGGGGTACACAATGAGCAGTTCTTC.

This clonotype has more than one count but fewer than ten. The rearrangement uses TRBV29-1 and TRBJ2-1; 10 bases agree with TRBD2. The CDR3 is 12 residues long. Looked up from germline, CDR1 is SQVTM and CDR2 is ANQGSEA. Trimming removed 4 bases from V and 10 bases from J; junction bases left unmatched: 4. In DNA form, the CDR3 reads TGCAGCGTTGTTCTAGCGGGAGTCGAGCAGTTCTTC. Its protein product is CSVVLAGVEQFF.

This clonotype was seen more than once but under ten times. This rearrangement joins TRBV7-2 to TRBJ2-3; the match to TRBD2 covers 14 bases. The V and J ends lost 1 base and 14 bases, in that order; junction bases with no gene match: 11. This CDR3 spans 16 amino acids. The germline V gene encodes CDR1 SGHTA and CDR2 FQGNSA. CDR3 sequence reads: CASSLVGTSGSGVGYF. CDR3 DNA sequence: TGTGCCAGCAGCTTAGTGGGGACTAGCGGGAGTGGGGTTGGGTATTTT.